Listed below are T cell receptor beta chains from one sample, sequenced in a study of regulatory T cells in long-lasting Graves disease. MiXCR was run by TCRdb on the multiplex PCR reads, yielding one entry per CDR3 protein. The repertoire holds around 360,000 distinct CDR3 sequences, with about a sixth as singletons. These records were also assigned to another study, of T cells in Graves' hyperthyroidism and ophthalmopathy.

Sequencing was performed on peripheral blood mononuclear cells (PBMCs), taken at new diagnosis, from a patient treated with antithyroid drugs. The receptors come from a woman aged 18-29 years with Graves disease. Both conserved end residues are part of each CDR3. D genes are given only for firm matches. Clone size is not always given. Where it is, it says once, few, many or a class for expanded clones.

>TRBV5-1|many|TRBJ1-2|TRBD1
TGCGCCAGCAGCTTAGGGACAGGGAAGCACTATGGCTACACCTTC
CASSLGTGKHYGYTF
>TRBV2|NA|TRBJ1-5|NA
TGTGCCAGCGGAAGTAAGGGCAGGATAGGACAGCCCCAGCATTTT
CASGSKGRIGQPQHF
>TRBV27|NA|TRBJ2-3|TRBD2
TGTGCCAGCAGTTCCGGGACTAGCGGGCTAACCACAGATACGCAGTATTTT
CASSSGTSGLTTDTQYF
>TRBV2|NA|TRBJ2-3|NA
TGTGCCAGGGCCCGACAGAACACAGATACGCAGTATTTT
CARARQNTDTQYF
>TRBV6-2/TRBV6-3|many|TRBJ1-5|TRBD1
TGTGCCAGCAGATATACAGGGGAAATCCAGCCCCAGCATTTT
CASRYTGEIQPQHF
>TRBV12-3/TRBV12-4|few|TRBJ1-1|TRBD1
TGTGCCAGCAGTCTCCGGACAGGGCAGAACACTGAAGCTTTCTTT
CASSLRTGQNTEAFF
>TRBV3-1|many|TRBJ1-1|NA
TGTGCCAGCAGTCAAGGGGGTCACACTGAAGCTTTCTTT
CASSQGGHTEAFF
>TRBV28|many|TRBJ1-2|TRBD1
TGTGCCAGCAGTACCGGACAGGCGTATGGCTACACCTTC
CASSTGQAYGYTF
>TRBV27|NA|TRBJ2-7|NA
TGTGCCAGCAGTCCCCGGGACACCCTTAGCTCCTACGAGCCGTACTTC
CASSPRDTLSSYEPYF
>TRBV15|few|TRBJ2-1|TRBD2
TGTGCCACCAGCAGGCCGGGACTAGCGGTCTCCTACAATGAGCAGTTCTTC
CATSRPGLAVSYNEQFF
>TRBV20-1|few|TRBJ2-1|NA
TGCAGTGCTAGATCACCCCGGAATGAGCAGTTCTTC
CSARSPRNEQFF
>TRBV28|few|TRBJ2-1|TRBD2
TGTGCCAGCAGTTCCCAATTAGCGGGGGGGCTTAACAATGAGCAGTTCTTC
CASSSQLAGGLNNEQFF
>TRBV2|many|TRBJ2-1|TRBD2
TGTGCCAGCAGAAGTAGCGGGGGGGCGAGGAATGAGCAGTTCTTC
CASRSSGGARNEQFF
>TRBV29-1|NA|TRBJ1-3|TRBD1
TGCAGCGTTGTGATAGGGGGCACGGGAAACACCATATATTTT
CSVVIGGTGNTIYF
>TRBV7-8|many|TRBJ2-7|TRBD2
TGTGCCAGCAGCTTATGCCCGCTAGCGGGAGGGCCCCCTTGCTCTTCGCAGTACTTC
CASSLCPLAGGPPCSSQYF
>TRBV5-6|NA|TRBJ2-7|NA
TGTGCCAGCAGCTTGACCGAATCAGCCTACGAGCAGTACTTC
CASSLTESAYEQYF
>TRBV4-1|many|TRBJ1-1|TRBD1
TGCGCCAGCAGCCGTGCCGGGGGGACAGGGAGGACTGAAGCTTTCTTT
CASSRAGGTGRTEAFF
>TRBV19|NA|TRBJ2-3|NA
TGTGCCAGTAAAGATAGGGGAGTGAGCACAGATACGCAGTATTTT
CASKDRGVSTDTQYF
>TRBV10-3|many|TRBJ2-5|TRBD2
TGTGCCATCAGTAGCGGGAGGGACGAGACCCAGTACTTC
CAISSGRDETQYF
>TRBV12-3/TRBV12-4|many|TRBJ2-3|TRBD1
TGTGCCAGCAGCCCGGGACAGGTCCTCACAGATACGCAGTATTTT
CASSPGQVLTDTQYF
>TRBV3-1|many|TRBJ1-6|NA
TGTGCCAGCAGCAGCATGGACGCCGGACCCCATAATTCACCCCTCCACTTT
CASSSMDAGPHNSPLHF
>TRBV9|few|TRBJ2-5|NA
TGTGCCAGCAGCGTAGACCCGATCGGGGGACTGCAAGAGACCCAGTACTTC
CASSVDPIGGLQETQYF
>TRBV27|many|TRBJ1-5|TRBD1
TGTGCCAGCAGTTTTTGGCTGGACAGGTCTCCCCATAGCAATCAGCCCCAGCATTTT
CASSFWLDRSPHSNQPQHF
>TRBV18|few|TRBJ2-7|NA
TGTGCCAGCTCACCATACTCTACTGTGAACTACGAGCAGTACTTC
CASSPYSTVNYEQYF
>TRBV28|many|TRBJ1-1|NA
TGTGCCAGCAGTTCGCCTTCCGGCACTGAAGCTTTCTTT
CASSSPSGTEAFF
>TRBV6-2/TRBV6-3|many|TRBJ2-7|NA
TGTGCCAGCAGTTACTCGTTGCACAGTTCCTACGAGCAGTACTTC
CASSYSLHSSYEQYF
>TRBV5-1|NA|TRBJ2-7|TRBD2
TGCGCCAGCACTCCTCTAGCGGGGGGTCACGAGCAGTACTTC
CASTPLAGGHEQYF
>TRBV9|NA|TRBJ2-5|TRBD2
TGTGCCAGCAGCTCCCGAGCGGGGGGGCTGGGAGAGACCCAGTACTTC
CASSSRAGGLGETQYF
>TRBV18|many|TRBJ1-6|NA
TGTGCCAGCTCCGGCGACGAGGATTCACCCCTCCACTTT
CASSGDEDSPLHF
>TRBV6-1|few|TRBJ2-2|TRBD2
TGTGCCAGCATCGTAGGGGGCGGGAGGGCCACCGGGGAGCTGTTTTTT
CASIVGGGRATGELFF
>TRBV6-2/TRBV6-3|NA|TRBJ2-7|TRBD2
TGTGCCAGCAACCTAGCGGGATCCTACGAGCAGTACTTC
CASNLAGSYEQYF
>TRBV15|few|TRBJ2-7|TRBD1
TGTGCCACCAGCAGATCCGGGACAGGGACCTACGAGCAGTACTTC
CATSRSGTGTYEQYF
>TRBV7-7|few|TRBJ2-5|NA
TGTGCTAGCAGCTTAGGGGGGGCTATTGGAGAGACCCAGTACTTC
CASSLGGAIGETQYF
>TRBV19|NA|TRBJ2-3|TRBD2
TGTGCCAGTAGCCGACTAGCGGGCGGCGATACGCAGTATTTT
CASSRLAGGDTQYF
>TRBV18|many|TRBJ2-3|NA
TGTGCCAGCTCACCTCCCGGGCGGAGGGAGACGCAGTATTTT
CASSPPGRRETQYF
>TRBV6-2/TRBV6-3|many|TRBJ1-6|TRBD1
TGTGCCAGCAGTTCGCGGACAGGGGGAAGAAATTCACCCCTCCACTTT
CASSSRTGGRNSPLHF
>TRBV5-4|many|TRBJ2-1|TRBD2
TGTGCCAGCAGCTCCCGGGGAGCGGGGAATGAGCAGTTCTTC
CASSSRGAGNEQFF